This T cell receptor (beta chain) was identified in a study of blood T cell repertoires in COVID-19. Clones were read by immunoSEQ multiplex PCR, and TCRdb kept only the in-frame ones, dropping some. The sample contains 100,000 to 150,000 clones, approximately 90% of which appear only once. This clone was seen just once. Sample: peripheral blood. This receptor was obtained from a man aged 50 to 60 with acute or convalescent COVID-19.

CDR3 sequence (DNA): TGTGCCAGCAGCTTCGATCCCAGGGTAAACTATGGCTACACCTTC. It specifies CASSFDPRVNYGYTF. The rearrangement uses TRBV5-4 and TRBJ1-2, with a possible D match to TRBD1 (5 bases). CDR3 size: 15 residues. The V end lost 2 bases, the J end lost 2 bases, and 13 bases lay between the germline ends. The germline V gene encodes CDR1 SGHNT and CDR2 YYREEE (reference sequence).